This TCR beta chain was identified during a study of T cells in Graves' hyperthyroidism and ophthalmopathy. As for the study in general: Peripheral blood was collected at initial diagnosis, before any treatment.

Patients affected by ophthalmopathy presented a Clinical Activity Score of at least 3, a NOSPECS grade of at least 4, and disease duration below 3 months. Orbital computed tomography, thyroid ultrasound, serum thyroxine and TRAb, and clinical symptoms together informed the diagnoses. Fresh peripheral blood, approximately 10 ml, was the source of the PBMCs. This clonotype was observed a handful of times. Per the germline V gene, CDR1 is MNHEY and CDR2 is SVGEGT. This CDR3 comprises 16 residues. Trimming cost V 7 bases and J 0 bases, with 18 bases left between them. Amplification targeted TCR beta CDR3 regions from RNA transcripts. First-round RT-PCR of the TCR CDR3 relied on the HTBI primer set. Each CDR3 protein gets one entry after TCRdb re-called the multiplex PCR reads with MiXCR. The sample has about 270,000 distinct CDR3 sequences, 22% seen once.

This sequence originates from a man aged 30 to 39 with Graves' ophthalmopathy. The chain recombines TRBV6-2 or TRBV6-3 with TRBJ1-2; D not resolved. Sequences were obtained from blood. CDR3 residues: CASNTPAGRANYGYTF. The CDR3 DNA reads TGTGCCAGCAACACCCCCGCCGGGAGGGCTAACTATGGCTACACCTTC.